These T cell receptor beta chains were read from a single sample in a study of blood T cells in healthy people across ages. TCRdb recomputed calls from the 5' RACE reads with MiXCR, one row per CDR3 protein. The sample holds 1.5 million to 2 million distinct CDR3 sequences, about 49% seen once. The specimen sequenced was blood. These receptors were obtained from a woman aged 40 to 55 in good health. The CDR3 runs from the conserved cysteine through the conserved F or W. D genes are given only for firm matches. Not all rows give a size; the values are once, few, many and, for expanded clones, a class.

len	d_gene	j_gene	abundance	v_gene	CDR3nt	CDR3aa
14	.	TRBJ2-4	.	TRBV4-3	TGCGCCAGCAGCCACCGCGAGGGGGGAAACATTCAGTACTTC	CASSHREGGNIQYF
17	TRBD2	TRBJ2-1	.	TRBV7-2	TGTGCCAGCAGCTCACAGACTAGCCGCCTCAGTTTCAATGAGCAGTTCTTC	CASSSQTSRLSFNEQFF
14	TRBD1	TRBJ2-2	.	TRBV6-4	TGTGCCAGCAGTGGGACAGGGGACACCGGGGAGCTGTTTTTT	CASSGTGDTGELFF
17	.	TRBJ2-1	few	TRBV28	TGTGCCAGCAGTTTATGGGGTTCGCGGCAGGCCGGGAATGAGCAGTTCTTC	CASSLWGSRQAGNEQFF
16	TRBD1	TRBJ2-3	.	TRBV4-3	TGCGCCAGCAGCCAAGATTACAGGGGGCAGTCCCATACGCAGTATTTT	CASSQDYRGQSHTQYF
19	.	TRBJ2-7	few	TRBV9	TGTGCCAGCAGCGTTGAGACTATTTTAGGGACCGACTCCCCCTACGGGCAGTACTTC	CASSVETILGTDSPYGQYF
15	TRBD1	TRBJ1-2	.	TRBV7-6	TGTGCCAGCAGCGCCCACGGGACAGGGTCGGTTGGCTACACCTTC	CASSAHGTGSVGYTF
15	.	TRBJ2-7	.	TRBV6-2/TRBV6-3	TGTGCCAGCAGTTACGGCAGGGCCCGTTCGGGCGAGCAGTACTTC	CASSYGRARSGEQYF
12	.	TRBJ2-7	.	TRBV6-5	TGTGCCAGCTTGAGTCATACCTACGAGCAGTACTTC	CASLSHTYEQYF
14	.	TRBJ1-2	.	TRBV28	TGTGCCAGCACTTCCTGGGGGGAGCGCTATGGCTACACCTTC	CASTSWGERYGYTF
15	.	TRBJ2-7	.	TRBV9	TGTGCCAGCAGCGTAGTGGAAGACGGGTTCTACGAGCAGTACTTC	CASSVVEDGFYEQYF
15	TRBD2	TRBJ2-1	.	TRBV28	TGTGCCAGCAGTTTCGGGTCGGGAGGATGGAATGAGCAGTTCTTC	CASSFGSGGWNEQFF
14	.	TRBJ1-2	few	TRBV20-1	TGCAGTGCTAGAGATGTGTCGGCGGTTAATGGCTACACCTTC	CSARDVSAVNGYTF
15	.	TRBJ2-3	many	TRBV28	TGTGCCAGCAGCCGGCGCGGGGGCGGCACAGATACGCAGTATTTT	CASSRRGGGTDTQYF
14	.	TRBJ2-7	.	TRBV6-5	TGTGCCAGCACCCCTCTGGACAGTACCTACGAGCAGTACTTC	CASTPLDSTYEQYF
15	.	TRBJ1-2	.	TRBV7-9	TGTGCCAGCAGCCCCGGGGGGCTAGCTATGAATGGCTACACCTTC	CASSPGGLAMNGYTF
14	.	TRBJ2-3	few	TRBV2	TGTGCCAGCACCCTCGGACAAAGCACAGATACGCAGTATTTT	CASTLGQSTDTQYF
15	TRBD2	TRBJ2-3	.	TRBV20-1	TGCAGTGCTAGGACTAGCGGTGGGCTGACAGATACGCAGTATTTT	CSARTSGGLTDTQYF
17	.	TRBJ2-3	.	TRBV4-1	TGCGCCGGCAGCCAAGATGATGGCAGGTTTAATTTTAATACGCAGTATTTT	CAGSQDDGRFNFNTQYF
19	TRBD2	TRBJ2-1	once	TRBV7-2	TGTGCCAGCAGCTTAAAGGCTAGCGGGGGGGCTTTTTCCTACAATGAGCAGTTCTTC	CASSLKASGGAFSYNEQFF
15	.	TRBJ1-2	.	TRBV7-2	TGTGCCAGCAGCGTAGCCGGAGACAGACTTTATGGCTACACCTTC	CASSVAGDRLYGYTF
16	.	TRBJ1-1	.	TRBV20-1	TGCAGTGCTAGAACAGGAGGGATAAGATCTGGCACTGAAGCTTTCTTT	CSARTGGIRSGTEAFF
11	.	TRBJ2-3	.	TRBV7-9	TGTGCCGGCAGCTTAGCGATTGACCAGTATTTT	CAGSLAIDQYF
14	.	TRBJ2-1	.	TRBV5-5	TGTGCCAGCAGCTTGCAGGCAACTAACAATGAGCGGTTCTTC	CASSLQATNNERFF
15	.	TRBJ2-3	.	TRBV4-3	TGCGCCAGCAGTTATCGGTGGAAAAGCACAGATACGCAGTATTTT	CASSYRWKSTDTQYF
15	.	TRBJ2-6	few	TRBV21-1	TGTGCCAGCAGCGCGGACAGTGCCGGGGCCAACGTCCTGACTTTC	CASSADSAGANVLTF
18	.	TRBJ1-6	.	TRBV4-1	TGCGCCAGCAGCCAAGGGGGGAGGCGAAGCTCCTATAATTCACCCCTCCACTTT	CASSQGGRRSSYNSPLHF
15	.	TRBJ2-4	.	TRBV2	TGTGCCAGCAGCACCCTTACAGGGAGGGAAAACATTCAGTACTTC	CASSTLTGRENIQYF
15	.	TRBJ2-5	few	TRBV4-1	TGCGCCAGCAGCCAAGATGGGGGCGGGACAGAGACCCAGTACTTC	CASSQDGGGTETQYF
17	.	TRBJ2-1	.	TRBV24-1	TGTGCCACCAGTGATTCCCAAAAGGTCAACTTAGGAGATGAGCAGTTCTTC	CATSDSQKVNLGDEQFF
13	.	TRBJ1-2	few	TRBV27	TGTGCCAGCAGTTTAGCAGGGGACGATGGCTACACCTTC	CASSLAGDDGYTF
14	.	TRBJ2-3	few	TRBV20-1	TGCAGCCCGGTGGTGGTACTCGGGCTAAATACGCAGTATTTT	CSPVVVLGLNTQYF
12	TRBD1	TRBJ2-5	few	TRBV4-3	TGCGCCAGCAGCCAAGCAGGGGGCGGGCAGTACTTC	CASSQAGGGQYF
13	.	TRBJ2-7	few	TRBV5-4	TGTGCCAGCAGCTTGATGGGGACCTACGAGCAGTACTTC	CASSLMGTYEQYF
12	.	TRBJ2-5	.	TRBV10-3	TGTGCCATCGGAAGCGTTAGCGAGACCCAGTACTTC	CAIGSVSETQYF
14	TRBD2	TRBJ2-1	.	TRBV6-2/TRBV6-3	TGTGCCAGCGCAGAGACTAGCGTCGTCAATGAGCAGTTCTTC	CASAETSVVNEQFF
14	.	TRBJ2-1	few	TRBV7-6	TGTGCCAGCAGCCCCACGTCGCAGATCAATGAGCAGTTCTTC	CASSPTSQINEQFF
18	.	TRBJ1-2	.	TRBV20-1	TGCAGTGCCCCATCCGAGGACAGAACGGCACCTATTAACTATGGCTACACCTTC	CSAPSEDRTAPINYGYTF
16	.	TRBJ2-7	.	TRBV11-1	TGTGCCAGCAGCTTAGCTCGGCAGGGGCCTACCTACGAGCAGTACTTC	CASSLARQGPTYEQYF
18	TRBD2	TRBJ2-3	few	TRBV5-5	TGTGCCAGCAGCTTGTTGGGTAGCGGGGGGCTTCGCACAGATACGCAGTATTTT	CASSLLGSGGLRTDTQYF
14	.	TRBJ2-7	.	TRBV20-1	TGCAGTGCTAGGGACTCTTACTCTCTTTACGAGCAGTACTTC	CSARDSYSLYEQYF
15	.	TRBJ1-2	.	TRBV9	TGTGCCAGCAGTCCCGGACAGTTTGAGAGCTATGGCTACACCTTC	CASSPGQFESYGYTF
13	.	TRBJ1-5	.	TRBV20-1	TGCAGTGCCGACGGACTTGGTAATCAGCCCCAGCATTTT	CSADGLGNQPQHF
18	.	TRBJ2-6	.	TRBV20-1	TGCAGTCTATTTCGATTGGGGGGCGCAGACTCTGGGGCCAACGTCCTGACTTTC	CSLFRLGGADSGANVLTF
15	.	TRBJ2-7	.	TRBV7-2	TGTGCCAGCAGCTTGGGTGTGTCGTGGGGGGCCGAGCAGTACTTC	CASSLGVSWGAEQYF
14	TRBD1	TRBJ1-2	.	TRBV4-3	TGCGCCAGCAGCCAATGGGGACAGGACTATGGCTACACCTTC	CASSQWGQDYGYTF